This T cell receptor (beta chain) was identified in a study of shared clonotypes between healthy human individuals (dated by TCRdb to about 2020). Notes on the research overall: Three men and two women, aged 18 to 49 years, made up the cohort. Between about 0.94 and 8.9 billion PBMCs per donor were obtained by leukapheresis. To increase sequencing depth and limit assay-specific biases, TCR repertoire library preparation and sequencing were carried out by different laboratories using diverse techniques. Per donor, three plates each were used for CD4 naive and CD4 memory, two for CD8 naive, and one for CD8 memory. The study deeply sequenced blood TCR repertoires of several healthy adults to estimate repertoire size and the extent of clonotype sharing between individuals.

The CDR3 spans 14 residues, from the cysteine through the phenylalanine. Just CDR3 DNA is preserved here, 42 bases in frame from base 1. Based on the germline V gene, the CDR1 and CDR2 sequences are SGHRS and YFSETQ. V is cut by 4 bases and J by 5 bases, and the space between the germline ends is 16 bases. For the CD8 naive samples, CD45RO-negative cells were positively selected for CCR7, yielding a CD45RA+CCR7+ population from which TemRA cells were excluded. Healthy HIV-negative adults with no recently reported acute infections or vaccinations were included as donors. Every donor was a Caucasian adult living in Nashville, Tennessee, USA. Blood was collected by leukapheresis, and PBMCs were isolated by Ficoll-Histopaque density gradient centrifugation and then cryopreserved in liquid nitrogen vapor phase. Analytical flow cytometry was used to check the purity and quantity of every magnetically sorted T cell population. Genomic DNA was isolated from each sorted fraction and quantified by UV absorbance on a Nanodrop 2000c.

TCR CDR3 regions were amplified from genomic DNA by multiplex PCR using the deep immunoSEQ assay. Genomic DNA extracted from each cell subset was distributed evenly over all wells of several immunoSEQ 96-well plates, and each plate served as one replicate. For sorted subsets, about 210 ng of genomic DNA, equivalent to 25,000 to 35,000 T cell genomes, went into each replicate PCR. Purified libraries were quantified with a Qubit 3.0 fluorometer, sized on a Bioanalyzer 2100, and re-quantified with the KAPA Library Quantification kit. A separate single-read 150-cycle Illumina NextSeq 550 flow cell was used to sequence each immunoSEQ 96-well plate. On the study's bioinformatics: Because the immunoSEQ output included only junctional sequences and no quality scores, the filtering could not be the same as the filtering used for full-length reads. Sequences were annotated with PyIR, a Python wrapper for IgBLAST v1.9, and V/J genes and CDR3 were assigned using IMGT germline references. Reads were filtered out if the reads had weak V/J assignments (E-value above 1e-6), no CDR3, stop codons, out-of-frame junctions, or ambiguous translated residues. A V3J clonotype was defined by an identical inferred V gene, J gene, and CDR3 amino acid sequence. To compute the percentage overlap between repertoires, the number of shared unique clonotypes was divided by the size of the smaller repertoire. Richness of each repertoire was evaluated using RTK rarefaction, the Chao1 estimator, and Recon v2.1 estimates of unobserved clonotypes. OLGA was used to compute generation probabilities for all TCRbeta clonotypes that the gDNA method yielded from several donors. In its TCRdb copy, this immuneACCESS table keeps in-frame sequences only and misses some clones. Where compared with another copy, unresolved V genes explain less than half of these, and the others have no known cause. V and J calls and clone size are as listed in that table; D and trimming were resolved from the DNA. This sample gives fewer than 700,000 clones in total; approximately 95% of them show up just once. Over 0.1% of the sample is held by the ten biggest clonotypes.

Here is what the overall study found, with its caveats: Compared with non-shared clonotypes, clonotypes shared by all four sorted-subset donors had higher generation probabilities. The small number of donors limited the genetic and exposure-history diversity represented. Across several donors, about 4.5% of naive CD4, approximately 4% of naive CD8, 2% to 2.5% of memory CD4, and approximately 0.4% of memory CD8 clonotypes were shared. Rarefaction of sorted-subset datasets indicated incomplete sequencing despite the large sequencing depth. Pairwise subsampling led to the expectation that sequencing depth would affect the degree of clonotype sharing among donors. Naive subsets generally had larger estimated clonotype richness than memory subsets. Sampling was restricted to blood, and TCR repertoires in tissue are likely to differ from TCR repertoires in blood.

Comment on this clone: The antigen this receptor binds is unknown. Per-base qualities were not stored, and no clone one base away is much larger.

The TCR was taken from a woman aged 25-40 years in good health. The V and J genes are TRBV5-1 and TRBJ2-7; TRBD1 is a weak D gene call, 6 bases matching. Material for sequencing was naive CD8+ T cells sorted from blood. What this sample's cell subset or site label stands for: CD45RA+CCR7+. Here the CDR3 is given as CASSRPGTPNEQYF. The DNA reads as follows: TGCGCCAGCAGCCGTCCTGGGACACCGAACGAGCAGTACTTC.